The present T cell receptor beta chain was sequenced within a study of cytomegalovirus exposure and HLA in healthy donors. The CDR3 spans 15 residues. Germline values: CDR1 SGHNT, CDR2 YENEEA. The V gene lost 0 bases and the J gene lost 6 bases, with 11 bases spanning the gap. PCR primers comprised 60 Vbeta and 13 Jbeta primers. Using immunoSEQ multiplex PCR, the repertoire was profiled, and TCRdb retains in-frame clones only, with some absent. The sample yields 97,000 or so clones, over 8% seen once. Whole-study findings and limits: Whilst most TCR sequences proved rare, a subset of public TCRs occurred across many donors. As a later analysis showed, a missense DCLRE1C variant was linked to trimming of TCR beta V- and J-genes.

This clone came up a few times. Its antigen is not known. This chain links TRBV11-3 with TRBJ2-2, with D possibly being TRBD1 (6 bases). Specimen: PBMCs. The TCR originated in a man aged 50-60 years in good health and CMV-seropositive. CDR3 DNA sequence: TGTGCCAGCAGCTTAGAAGCGGCAGGGGCCGGGGAGCTGTTTTTT. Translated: CASSLEAAGAGELFF.